One sample yielded the 3 T cell receptor beta chains listed below, sequenced in a study of brain T cells in children with intractable seizures. Time point reported: blood from clinic visit 5 months post-surgery; TSC patient then seizure free. Produced via immunoSEQ multiplex PCR; TCRdb's table is partial and in-frame only. This sample has a few hundred thousand clones; roughly 92% occur once, and the top ten carry 4.5% to 7%. This sample comprised peripheral blood, obtained more than 4 months after surgery. The receptors were gathered from a boy under two years old with tuberous sclerosis and intractable seizures.

The chain links TRBV11-3 to TRBJ2-1; the D gene is possibly TRBD1 (5 bases). Trimming removed 1 base from V and 0 bases from J, with 10 bases in between. This CDR3 has 16 residues. Germline-derived CDR1 and CDR2 are SGHNT and YENEEA. CDR3 protein: CASSLGGYSSYNEQFF. In DNA, the CDR3 is TGTGCCAGCAGCTTAGGGGGCTACAGCTCCTACAATGAGCAGTTCTTC.

CDR3 sequence: CASSLVDPREQFF. As DNA, the CDR3 is TGTGCCAGCAGCTTAGTTGATCCCCGTGAGCAGTTCTTC. The J gene is TRBJ2-1, the V gene TRBV7-8; D unresolved. CDR1 is SGHVS, CDR2 FQNEAQ, per germline. This CDR3 region has 13 residues. Trimming cost V 1 base and J 9 bases, with 10 bases left between them.

The chain joins TRBV15 to TRBJ1-5; a possible D gene is TRBD1 (5 bases). From germline, CDR1 is LNHNV and CDR2 YYDKDF (reference sequence). The CDR3 has 15 amino acids. Between the trimmed V and J ends, which lost 1 base and 8 bases, there was a span of 15 bases. The CDR3 DNA reads TGTGCCACCAGCAGAGGGGTTGGGGTAGGGGAGCCCCAGCATTTT. It encodes CATSRGVGVGEPQHF.